The clone carrying this T cell receptor (beta chain) occurred a few times. What it binds is unknown. Unique molecular identifiers were included in an RNA-based 3' RACE TCR library. TCRdb reanalysed the 3' RACE reads using MiXCR and keeps one entry per CDR3 protein. The sample lists more than 40,000 distinct CDR3 sequences; around 4.5% were seen once. These data belong to a study of HIV-infected children after antiretroviral therapy interruption. Overall study: Most participating children were previously exposed to EBV and CMV. Samples from the continuous-treatment group were taken at weeks 0, 48 and 150. General study points: Minor non-naive CD45RA+ populations, like EMRA or stem memory, might contaminate naive sorts.

The treatment was: PENTA 11 planned treatment interruption arm or continuous ART arm. Germline assignment: CDR1 SNHLY and CDR2 FYNNEI. Trimming took 2 bases from V and 7 from J, leaving 11 bases between them. The CDR3 has 13 amino acids. The source was CD45RA+ CD4+ T cells from PBMCs, pooled from several time points, collected from a donor given antiretroviral therapy, either interrupted or continuous. Subset reported: naive CD4+ CD45RA+ CD45RO- T cells. The chain recombines TRBV2 with TRBJ1-2; D is undetermined. This sequence was found in a pool of human donors with HIV. The CDR3 nucleotides are TGTGCCAGCAGTGAAAACTTAAGTGGTGGCTACACCTTC. It yields the protein CASSENLSGGYTF.